This TCR beta chain was documented in a study of cytomegalovirus exposure and HLA in healthy donors. Primers: 60 Vbeta forward and 13 Jbeta reverse. TCRdb's table, derived via immunoSEQ multiplex PCR, lists solely in-frame clones and lacks some. The profile covers around 170,000 clones, with roughly 78% appearing a single time and 0.69% taken by the ten largest. The study, taken as a whole, reports: It was confirmed in vitro that three of the CMV-associated chains were specific for CMV antigens.

Comment on this clone: The target antigen is unknown.

The receptor's source is a woman aged 35 to 49 in good health and CMV-seronegative. The material sequenced was PBMCs.

CDR3 protein: CAISGIGSSDEQYF. The CDR3 DNA sequence: TGTGCCATCAGTGGGATCGGGAGTAGCGACGAGCAGTACTTC. The chain combines TRBV10-3 with TRBJ2-7, with D perhaps TRBD2 (6 bases). The CDR3 totals 14 residues. Trimming removed 4 bases at V and 5 bases at J, with 15 bases between. The germline gives CDR1 ENHRY, CDR2 SYGVKD.